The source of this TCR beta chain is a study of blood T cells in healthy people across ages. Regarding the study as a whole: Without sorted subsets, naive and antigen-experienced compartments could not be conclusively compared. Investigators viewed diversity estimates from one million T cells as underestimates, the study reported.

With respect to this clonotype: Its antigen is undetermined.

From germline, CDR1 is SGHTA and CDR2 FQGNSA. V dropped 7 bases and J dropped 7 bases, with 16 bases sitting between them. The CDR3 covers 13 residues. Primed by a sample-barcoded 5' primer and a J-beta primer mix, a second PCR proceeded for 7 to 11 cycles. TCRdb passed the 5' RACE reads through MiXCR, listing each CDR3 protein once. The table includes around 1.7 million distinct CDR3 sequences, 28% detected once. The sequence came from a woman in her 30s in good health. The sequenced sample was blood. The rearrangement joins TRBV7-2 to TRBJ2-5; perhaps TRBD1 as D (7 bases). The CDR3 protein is CASTSQGGGTQYF. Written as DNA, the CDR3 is TGTGCCAGCACCTCGCAGGGGGGAGGGACCCAGTACTTC.